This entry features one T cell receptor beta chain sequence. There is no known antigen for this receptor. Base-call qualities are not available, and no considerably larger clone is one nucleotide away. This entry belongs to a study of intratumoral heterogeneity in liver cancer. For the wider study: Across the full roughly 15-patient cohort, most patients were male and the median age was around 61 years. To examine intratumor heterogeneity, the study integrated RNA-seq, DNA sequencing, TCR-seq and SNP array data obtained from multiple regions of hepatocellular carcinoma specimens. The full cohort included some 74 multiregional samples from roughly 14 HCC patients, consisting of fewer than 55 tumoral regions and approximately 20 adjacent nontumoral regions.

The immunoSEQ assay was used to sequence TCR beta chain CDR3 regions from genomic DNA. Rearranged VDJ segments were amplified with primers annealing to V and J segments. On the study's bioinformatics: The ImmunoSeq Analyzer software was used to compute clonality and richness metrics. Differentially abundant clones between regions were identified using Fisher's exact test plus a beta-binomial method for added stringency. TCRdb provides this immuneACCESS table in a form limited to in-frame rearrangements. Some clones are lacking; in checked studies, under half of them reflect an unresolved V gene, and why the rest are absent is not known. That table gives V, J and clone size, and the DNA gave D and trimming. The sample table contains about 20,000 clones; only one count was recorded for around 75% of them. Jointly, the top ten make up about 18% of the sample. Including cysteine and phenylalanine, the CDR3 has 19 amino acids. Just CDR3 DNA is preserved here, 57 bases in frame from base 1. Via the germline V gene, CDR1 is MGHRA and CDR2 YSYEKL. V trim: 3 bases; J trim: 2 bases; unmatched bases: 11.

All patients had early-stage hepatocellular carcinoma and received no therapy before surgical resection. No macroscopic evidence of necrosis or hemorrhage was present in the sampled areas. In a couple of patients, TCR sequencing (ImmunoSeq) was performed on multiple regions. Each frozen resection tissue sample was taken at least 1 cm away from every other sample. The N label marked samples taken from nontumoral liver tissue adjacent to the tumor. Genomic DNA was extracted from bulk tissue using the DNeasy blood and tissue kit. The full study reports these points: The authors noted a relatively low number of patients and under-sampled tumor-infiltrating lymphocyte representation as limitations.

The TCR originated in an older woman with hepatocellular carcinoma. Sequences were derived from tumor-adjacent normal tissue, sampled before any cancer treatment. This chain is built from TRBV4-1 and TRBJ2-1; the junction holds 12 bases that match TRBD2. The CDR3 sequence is CASSHETSGRGATYNEQFF. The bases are TGCGCCAGCAGCCATGAGACTAGCGGGAGAGGAGCAACCTACAATGAGCAGTTCTTC.